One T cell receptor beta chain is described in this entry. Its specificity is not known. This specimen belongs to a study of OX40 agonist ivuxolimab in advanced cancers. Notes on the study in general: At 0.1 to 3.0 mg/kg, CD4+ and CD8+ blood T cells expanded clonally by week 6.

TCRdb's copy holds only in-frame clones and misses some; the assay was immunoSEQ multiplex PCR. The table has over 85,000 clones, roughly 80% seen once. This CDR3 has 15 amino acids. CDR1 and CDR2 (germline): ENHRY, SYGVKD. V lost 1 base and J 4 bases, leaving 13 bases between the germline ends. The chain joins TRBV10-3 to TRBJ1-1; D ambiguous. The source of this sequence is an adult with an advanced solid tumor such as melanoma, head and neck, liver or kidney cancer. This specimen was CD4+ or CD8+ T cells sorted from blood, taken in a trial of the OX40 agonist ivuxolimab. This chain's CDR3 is CAISELGRRGTEAFF. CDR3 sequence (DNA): TGTGCCATCAGTGAGTTAGGGCGCCGAGGCACTGAAGCTTTCTTT.